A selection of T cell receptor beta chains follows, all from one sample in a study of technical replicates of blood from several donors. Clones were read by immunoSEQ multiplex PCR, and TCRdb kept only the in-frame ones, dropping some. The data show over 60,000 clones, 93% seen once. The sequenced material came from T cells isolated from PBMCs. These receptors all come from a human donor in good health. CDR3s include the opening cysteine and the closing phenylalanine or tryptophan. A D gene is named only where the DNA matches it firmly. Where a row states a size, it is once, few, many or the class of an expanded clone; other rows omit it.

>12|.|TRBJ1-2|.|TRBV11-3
TGTGCCAGCAGCTTCCGAGAGAATGGCTACACCTTC
CASSFRENGYTF
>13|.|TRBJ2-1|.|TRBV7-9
TGTGCCAGCAGCAAAAGGGGGTCCAATGAGCAGTTCTTC
CASSKRGSNEQFF
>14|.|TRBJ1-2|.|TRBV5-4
TGTGCCAGCAGCCCATACAGGGAACTGGGAGGCTACACCTTC
CASSPYRELGGYTF
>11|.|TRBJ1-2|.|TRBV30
TGTGCCTGGAGTCCAGGGGTTTTGTTCACCTTC
CAWSPGVLFTF
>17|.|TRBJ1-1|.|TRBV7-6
TGTGCCAGCAGCACACTGGGGTCCGGGAGCCTGAACACTGAAGCTTTCTTT
CASSTLGSGSLNTEAFF
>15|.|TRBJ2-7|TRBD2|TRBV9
TGTGCCAGCAGCGTAGCTGAGCGGGGGGTGTACGAGCAGTACTTC
CASSVAERGVYEQYF
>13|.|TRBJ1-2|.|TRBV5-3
TGTGCCAGAAGCCCTTGGGAGAGGGATGGCTACACCTTC
CARSPWERDGYTF
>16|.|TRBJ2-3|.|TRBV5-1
TGCGCCAGCAGCCCCCCGGGACTCCAGAGCACAGATACGCAGTATTTT
CASSPPGLQSTDTQYF
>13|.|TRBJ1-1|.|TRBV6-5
TGTGCCAGCCTACCATCGGACAGCCACCAAGCTTTCTTT
CASLPSDSHQAFF
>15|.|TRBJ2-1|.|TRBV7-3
TGTGCCAGCAGCTTAGACCGCGCAGGGGACAATGAGCAGTTCTTC
CASSLDRAGDNEQFF
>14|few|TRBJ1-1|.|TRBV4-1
TGCGCCAGCAGCCCGTCGAGGGTGAACACTGAAGCTTTCTTT
CASSPSRVNTEAFF
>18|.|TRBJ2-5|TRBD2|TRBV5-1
TGCGCCAGCAGCTTGGGACTAGCGGGGGGAAAACCCCAAGAGACCCAGTACTTC
CASSLGLAGGKPQETQYF
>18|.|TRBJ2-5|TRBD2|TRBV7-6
TGTGCCAGCAGCTTAGTGGGACTAGCGGGGGGTCAACAAGAGACCCAGTACTTC
CASSLVGLAGGQQETQYF
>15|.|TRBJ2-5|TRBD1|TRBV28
TGTGCCAGCAGTGTGCCGGGACAGCCAGCAGAGACCCAGTACTTC
CASSVPGQPAETQYF
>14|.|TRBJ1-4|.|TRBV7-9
TGTGCCAGCAGCTCTAATTTCCGGGACAACGGACTGTTTTTT
CASSSNFRDNGLFF